The 26 T cell receptor beta chains in this list originate from one sample, sequenced in a study of blood T cell repertoires in COVID-19. Here immunoSEQ multiplex PCR was the method, and the copy in TCRdb shows in-frame clones only, minus some. The table includes around 200,000 clones, approximately 78% detected once. Material: peripheral blood. The receptor source for this set is a woman over 75 with acute or convalescent COVID-19.

The chain links TRBV11-2 to TRBJ2-7, with D maybe TRBD1 (5 bases). The CDR3 spans 15 residues. V lost 3 bases, J lost 2 bases, and 14 bases lay in between. Germline V CDR1 and CDR2: SGHAT, FQNNGV. The CDR3 reads CASSFLGQLTYEQYF. The CDR3, as DNA: TGTGCCAGCAGCTTTCTCGGACAACTTACCTACGAGCAGTACTTC.

V usage is TRBV27 and J usage is TRBJ1-2; D is perhaps TRBD1 (5 bases). Per the germline V gene, CDR1 is MNHEY and CDR2 is SMNVEV (reference sequence). V was clipped by 3 bases and J by 8 bases, with 13 bases between them. The CDR3 consists of 13 residues. The CDR3 DNA sequence: TGTGCCAGCAGTTTTCTGGGGGGAAAGGGCTACACCTTC. This codes for CASSFLGGKGYTF.

The V and J genes are TRBV5-4 and TRBJ1-6; 11 bases are shared with TRBD1. The V segment lost 4 bases and the J segment 9 bases; nucleotides outside the gene matches: 6. CDR1 and CDR2 from the germline V gene are SGHNT and YYREEE (reference sequence). This CDR3 has 15 amino acids. The CDR3 DNA is TGTGCCAGCAGCAGAAGGACAGGGGGCTTTTCACCCCTCCACTTT. This codes for CASSRRTGGFSPLHF.

This chain joins TRBV5-6 and TRBJ2-7, with 14 bases fitting TRBD2. The CDR3 consists of 16 residues. Losses at the gene ends were 4 bases for V and 3 bases for J; bases not matched to a gene: 6. CDR1 is SGHDT, CDR2 YYEEEE, per germline. CDR3: CASSRIGLAGGYEQYF. Written as DNA, the CDR3 is TGTGCCAGCAGCCGGATAGGACTAGCGGGAGGCTACGAGCAGTACTTC.

The chain employs TRBV10-3 and TRBJ2-7; 9 nucleotides agree with TRBD1. V lost 5 bases and J lost 0; bases outside the gene matches: 2. The germline gives CDR1 ENHRY, CDR2 SYGVKD. CDR3 length equals 14 residues. CDR3 sequence: CAISRDRDSYEQYF. The CDR3 DNA sequence: TGTGCCATCAGTCGGGACAGGGACTCCTACGAGCAGTACTTC.

CDR3: CATSGVLAGELFF. CDR3 in DNA: TGCGCCACCTCGGGAGTTCTGGCCGGGGAGCTGTTTTTT. The chain is built from TRBV5-1 and TRBJ2-2, with a possible D match to TRBD2 (6 bases). V lost 9 bases and J 6 bases, leaving 15 bases between the germline ends. CDR1 is SGHRS and CDR2 is YFSETQ in the germline V gene. The CDR3 consists of 13 residues.

The chain carries TRBV14 and TRBJ2-2; 11 bases are shared with TRBD2. Germline V CDR1 and CDR2: SGHDN, FVKESK. There are 15 residues in the CDR3. Trimming removed 5 bases from V and 6 bases from J; junction bases left unmatched: 5. DNA for the CDR3: TGTGCCAGCAGCGCTAGCGGGAGGTCGGCCGGGGAGCTGTTTTTT. It translates to CASSASGRSAGELFF.

The rearrangement links TRBV6-2 or TRBV6-3 to TRBJ2-1; TRBD1 might be the D (7 bases). CDR1 MNHEY and CDR2 SVGEGT come from the germline V gene. V lost 5 bases to trimming and J lost 2 bases, with 16 bases between them. The CDR3 covers 16 residues. The CDR3 region is CASSSQTRGAYNEQFF. The CDR3 bases are TGTGCCAGCAGTAGTCAGACCAGGGGGGCCTACAATGAGCAGTTCTTC.

This clone is a singleton in its sample. This chain connects TRBV27 to TRBJ1-4; 7 nucleotides agree with TRBD1. V lost 2 bases and J lost 8; bases outside the gene matches: 5. Germline V lookup: CDR1 MNHEY, CDR2 SMNVEV (reference sequence). The CDR3 contains 14 residues. The CDR3 region has the DNA TGTGCCAGCAGTTTACAGGGGGTGGGGGAAAAACTGTTTTTT. Translation gives CASSLQGVGEKLFF.

The chain recombines TRBV18 with TRBJ2-7; TRBD2 agrees at 7 bases. The CDR3 is 13 residues long. Germline V gene sequence: CDR1 KGHSH, CDR2 LQKENI. V lost 8 bases to trimming and J lost 4 bases; unmatched junction nucleotides: 8. This CDR3 is CASTSAVQYEQYF. In DNA form, the CDR3 reads TGTGCCAGCACTAGCGCCGTTCAATACGAGCAGTACTTC.

This chain connects TRBV9 to TRBJ2-5, with 8 bases identical to TRBD1. Germline V gene lookup returns CDR1 SGDLS and CDR2 YYNGEE. There are 15 residues in the CDR3. The V gene end was trimmed by 3 bases and the J gene end by 5 bases; junction bases not matched to a gene: 9. This CDR3 reads CASSAPTGDGETQYF. CDR3 DNA sequence: TGTGCCAGCAGCGCCCCGACAGGGGATGGGGAGACCCAGTACTTC.

The rearrangement joins TRBV9 to TRBJ1-4, with D possibly being TRBD1 (6 bases). The CDR3 loop spans 15 amino acids. Trimming left V 3 bases short and J 4 bases short, with 13 bases between. Per germline, CDR1 SGDLS and CDR2 YYNGEE. The chain's CDR3 is CASSATGSNNEKLFF. The CDR3 DNA reads TGTGCCAGCAGCGCAACAGGGAGTAATAATGAAAAACTGTTTTTT.

The chain recombines TRBV5-8 with TRBJ1-5; TRBD1 is a possible D gene (6 bases). V was trimmed by 1 base and J by 0 bases, leaving 14 bases between them. This CDR3 spans 17 amino acids. CDR1 is SGHTS, CDR2 YDEGEE, per germline. CDR3 in amino acids: CASSLIRDTYSNQPQHF. CDR3 nucleotides: TGTGCCAGCAGCTTGATCCGGGACACCTATAGCAATCAGCCCCAGCATTTT.

The chain has TRBV6-5 and TRBJ1-2; possibly TRBD1 for D (5 bases). V shed 7 bases and J shed 5 bases, with 14 bases lying between them. CDR3 length: 13 residues. Germline V gene lookup returns CDR1 MNHEY and CDR2 SVGAGI. The CDR3 reads CASTEGAGYGYTF. In DNA, the CDR3 is TGTGCCAGCACGGAAGGGGCAGGGTATGGCTACACCTTC.

In its sample, this clone was seen a few times. This CDR3 is also generated by other DNA sequences in the sample. V usage is TRBV7-2 and J usage is TRBJ1-5; a possible D gene is TRBD1 (5 bases). The CDR3 has 14 amino acids. V shed 2 bases and J shed 3 bases, with 8 bases lying between them. CDR1 is SGHTA and CDR2 is FQGNSA in the germline V gene. This chain's CDR3 is CASSLPGYNQPQHF. CDR3 in DNA: TGTGCCAGCAGCTTACCAGGGTACAATCAGCCCCAGCATTTT. Drawing the rest from reference TRBV7-2 and TRBJ1-5, the complete variable domain is GAGVSQSPSNKVTEKGKDVELRCDPISGHTALYWYRQSLGQGLEFLIYFQGNSAPDKSGLPSDRFSAERTGGSVSTLTIQRTQQEDSAVYLCASSLPGYNQPQHFGDGTRLSIL.

V and J are TRBV29-1 and TRBJ2-7; D remains ambiguous. The CDR3 totals 11 residues. Trimming cost V 4 bases and J 3 bases, with 7 bases left between them. Germline lookup yields CDR1 SQVTM and CDR2 ANQGSEA. The CDR3, as DNA: TGCAGCGTTGGTCTCTACTACGAGCAGTACTTC. Amino acids: CSVGLYYEQYF.

V and J are TRBV19 and TRBJ1-1, with D possibly being TRBD1 (6 bases). The CDR3 has 14 amino acids. CDR1 and CDR2 from the germline V gene are LNHDA and SQIVND (reference sequence). V was clipped by 5 bases and J by 1 base, with 11 bases between them. CDR3: CASSYDRRNTEAFF. DNA of the CDR3: TGTGCCAGTAGTTACGACAGGAGGAACACTGAAGCTTTCTTT.

The V call is TRBV24-1, the J call TRBJ2-1; possibly TRBD1 for D (6 bases). Germline assignment: CDR1 KGHDR and CDR2 SFDVKD. The CDR3 is 16 amino acids. Trimming left V 3 bases short and J 6 bases short, with 17 bases between. This CDR3 is CATSDADSGQINEQFF. The CDR3 DNA follows: TGTGCCACCAGTGATGCTGACAGCGGACAGATCAATGAGCAGTTCTTC.

V and J are TRBV27 and TRBJ2-1; the D gene is possibly TRBD2 (6 bases). V was shortened by 8 bases and J by 2 bases, with 16 bases between the two germline ends. CDR3 length: 15 residues. Germline lookup yields CDR1 MNHEY and CDR2 SMNVEV (reference sequence). The CDR3, as DNA: TGTGCCAGCCGTTGGGGGAGGCAGGCCTACAATGAGCAGTTCTTC. As protein: CASRWGRQAYNEQFF.

The chain carries TRBV29-1 and TRBJ2-3, with TRBD1 identical over 10 bases. Germline V CDR1 and CDR2: SQVTM, ANQGSEA. The CDR3 contains 15 residues. V shed 4 bases and J 2 bases; nucleotides not matched to a gene: 6. In DNA form, the CDR3 reads TGCAGCGTTGCCAGGACAGGGGGTGCCACAGATACGCAGTATTTT. Protein product: CSVARTGGATDTQYF.

V is TRBV19 and J is TRBJ2-5; D remains ambiguous. V lost 7 bases and J lost 7, with 13 bases in between. This CDR3 is built from 12 residues. The germline V gene has CDR1 LNHDA and CDR2 SQIVND (reference sequence). CDR3 sequence: CASTDRPGTQYF. The CDR3 nucleotides read TGTGCCAGTACCGACCGGCCGGGGACCCAGTACTTC.

This clone was observed a handful of times. This sequence joins TRBV11-2 and TRBJ2-5, with D possibly TRBD2 on 6 matching bases. Between the trimmed V and J ends, which lost 1 base and 5 bases, there was a span of 11 bases. Per the germline V gene, CDR1 is SGHAT and CDR2 is FQNNGV. The CDR3 length is 14 residues. The DNA for the CDR3 is TGTGCCAGCAGCTTAGGGGAAGGGAGGGAGACCCAGTACTTC. Amino acid sequence: CASSLGEGRETQYF. Combining the CDR3 with reference TRBV11-2 and TRBJ2-5 gives the whole variable domain EAGVAQSPRYKIIEKRQSVAFWCNPISGHATLYWYQQILGQGPKLLIQFQNNGVVDDSQLPKDRFSAERLKGVDSTLKIQPAKLEDSAVYLCASSLGEGRETQYFGPGTRLLVL.

The chain links TRBV5-1 to TRBJ1-1, with 10 bases identical to TRBD1. Trimming cost V 3 bases and J 7 bases; bases outside gene matches: 6. CDR1 and CDR2 from the germline V gene are SGHRS and YFSETQ. The length of the CDR3 is 14 residues. The CDR3 DNA is TGCGCCAGCAGCTCAAAGACAGGGGGCAATGAAGCTTTCTTT. Translating gives CASSSKTGGNEAFF.

This chain connects TRBV7-3 to TRBJ2-5; D ambiguous. The CDR3 is 15 amino acids. CDR1 and CDR2 from the germline V gene are SGHTA and FQGTGA. Trimming left V 3 bases short and J 4 bases short, with 15 bases between. The CDR3 is CASSFGRVPGETQYF. CDR3 DNA sequence: TGTGCCAGCAGCTTCGGCCGGGTGCCGGGAGAGACCCAGTACTTC.

The chain carries TRBV19 and TRBJ2-7, with a possible D match to TRBD1 (5 bases). V shed 4 bases and J shed 6 bases, with 16 bases lying between them. The CDR3 is made up of 14 amino acids. Germline V lookup: CDR1 LNHDA, CDR2 SQIVND (reference sequence). The CDR3 DNA reads TGTGCCAGTAGTACTTTCCCGGACATGGGCGAGCAGTACTTC. Translating it yields CASSTFPDMGEQYF.

This chain connects TRBV2 to TRBJ1-3; 7 bases match TRBD1. V gave up 3 bases and J gave up 2 bases; unmatched junction bases: 4. Germline V gene sequence: CDR1 SNHLY, CDR2 FYNNEI. This CDR3 comprises 15 residues. For the CDR3, the DNA is TGTGCCAGCAGTGATTCCGGGACAGCTGGAAACACCATATATTTT. Residues: CASSDSGTAGNTIYF.